This T cell receptor (beta chain) was sequenced for a study of blood T cell repertoires in COVID-19 (dated by TCRdb to about 2020). Study-wide context: Samples from collaborators originated in the United States, Italy and Spain and spanned both the acute and convalescent phases of COVID-19. The prospective study material was composed of cDNA or gDNA derived from T cells, B-cell-depleted T cells, or PBMCs. Sample metadata almost always included a de-identified subject ID, COVID-19 status, age in years and sex. The dataset comprised deeply sampled blood TCRbeta repertoires from subjects exposed to, actively infected with, or recovered from COVID-19. The repertoires were made available in a free public database intended to serve as a resource for research on the immune response to SARS-CoV-2. The samples were drawn from two sources: the first 160 participants of the ongoing ImmuneRACE study, and about 1,300 subjects contributed by 6 global collaborators. Where available, HLA class I and class II types were taken from metadata supplied by the sample provider and were not determined by assay-based typing. General conclusions and limits of the study: How much clinical and demographic metadata was included differed by source and by participant, and the metadata was provided uncurated.

From V the trimming removes 6 bases and from J it removes 3 bases, while the gene matches leave 8 bases of the junction unaccounted for. Including cysteine and phenylalanine, the CDR3 has 16 amino acids. Kept here is only the CDR3 DNA, which spans 48 bases and is read in frame from base 1. Looking up the germline V gene yields CDR1 MDHEN and CDR2 SYDVKM. The collaborating institutions used their own protocols to collect whole blood in K2EDTA tubes. For TCRbeta analysis, collaborators shipped samples in one of three forms: frozen whole blood, isolated PBMCs, or DNA extracted from either of those sample types. A single count supports this clone. Its antigen is still unknown. Base qualities are not provided; no much larger clone lies one nucleotide away. TCRbeta CDR3 regions were amplified from genomic DNA using the immunoSEQ Assay, a bias-controlled multiplex PCR. The paper's processing steps were these. Within the assay, amplification of reference gene primers was used to estimate how many nucleated cells each sample contained. Sequence reads were collapsed and filtered to measure the absolute abundance of every unique TCRbeta CDR3 rearrangement. For each sample, productive Simpson clonality was calculated as the square root of Simpson's diversity index across productive rearrangements. Imported from immuneACCESS, the table was reduced by TCRdb to in-frame sequences with V and J called. These copies leave out some clones; in studies compared against another copy, an unresolved V gene accounts for under half, and the cause of the remainder is not known. That table is the source of V, J and clone size, and D and trimming were worked out from the DNA. For this sample the table gives some 94,000 clones, of which 75% to 90% were detected only once. The ten largest make up around 1.1% of the sample.

The receptor chain draws on TRBV28 and TRBJ1-4; 9 middle bases align to TRBD1. The sequenced sample consisted of peripheral blood. This TCR derives from a human donor in a cohort sampled during active COVID-19. Here is the DNA: TGTGCCAGCAGGGGGGGGACAGGGTCTTCTAATGAAAAACTGTTTTTT. Its amino acids are CASRGGTGSSNEKLFF.